The following is a TCR beta chain sequence with its context. Its antigen is currently unknown. Clones were read by immunoSEQ multiplex PCR, and TCRdb kept only the in-frame ones, dropping some. The table lists about 160,000 clones, 84% of them singletons. This sample is drawn from a study of cytotoxic CD8 clonotypes in ibrutinib-treated CLL. Study-wide results and caveats: Clonality showed a rise at ibrutinib response that reversed toward baseline at progression.

CDR3 length equals 12 residues. V was cut by 3 bases and J by 8 bases, with 10 bases left in between. The germline gives CDR1 MDHEN, CDR2 SYDVKM. The sequence derives from a human donor with chronic lymphocytic leukemia. The sample here was PBMCs, taken after 24 months of ibrutinib treatment. The chain uses TRBV28 and TRBJ1-2, with D hard to call. In nucleotides, the CDR3 is TGTGCCAGCAGTTTTCTGATGGTCGGCTACACCTTC. It encodes CASSFLMVGYTF.